At least ten counts were recorded for the clone carrying this T cell receptor beta chain. The target antigen is unknown. This record belongs to a study of early T cells in non-severe SARS-CoV-2 infection. The wider study: Whole-blood bulk RNA, unsorted, was sequenced, and chains were unpaired.

Study-wide results and limits: Clonotype matching in VDJdb favored anti-spike CD8 responses and did not capture private and CD4 specificities.

With 7 bases removed from V and 8 bases from J, the gap between germline ends came to 24 bases. Germline V CDR1 and CDR2: SQVTM, ANQGSEA. This CDR3 contains 15 residues. Unique molecular identifier tags were affixed to discrete cDNA molecules. TCRdb passed the 5' RACE reads through MiXCR, listing each CDR3 protein once. Among around 50,000 distinct CDR3 sequences listed, approximately 12% were seen once. The rearrangement joins TRBV29-1 to TRBJ2-1; perhaps D is TRBD1 or TRBD2 (6 bases each). The sequenced sample was whole blood. The TCR comes from an adult who was a healthcare worker with PCR-confirmed SARS-CoV-2 infection or an uninfected control (not recorded which). CDR3 residues: CSAKGPGGAVDEQFF. CDR3 nucleotide sequence: TGCAGCGCCAAAGGGCCCGGGGGCGCAGTGGATGAGCAGTTCTTC.